The 3 T cell receptor beta chains below were found in one sample sequenced in a study of pediatric ulcerative colitis. Measured with immunoSEQ multiplex PCR; TCRdb has only the in-frame clones, and not every one. The sample records 5,500 to 7,000 clones, around 92% being singletons. Source material: blood. These receptors originate from a girl aged 10-17 years who was a control in a study of pediatric ulcerative colitis.

This chain connects TRBV19 to TRBJ2-3; D ambiguous. The CDR3 is made up of 16 amino acids. Deletions cut 1 base from V and 0 bases from J, with 11 bases between. Germline-derived CDR1 and CDR2 are LNHDA and SQIVND (reference sequence). CDR3 sequence reads: CASSIGFGWSTDTQYF. CDR3 coding DNA: TGTGCCAGTAGTATAGGGTTTGGATGGAGCACAGATACGCAGTATTTT.

This chain links TRBV18 with TRBJ2-7; no firm D call. Trimming took off 5 bases at V and 6 bases at J, with 20 bases between the two ends. Germline V gene sequence: CDR1 KGHSH, CDR2 LQKENI. The CDR3 has 15 amino acids. The CDR3 loop reads CASSTTADSLGEQYF. DNA for the CDR3: TGTGCCAGCTCAACAACCGCAGACTCCCTAGGCGAGCAGTACTTC.

CDR3 nucleotide sequence: TGTGCCAGCAGCTTAGGGACAGCACAGTTCTTC. This translates into CASSLGTAQFF. The chain couples TRBV5-6 to TRBJ2-1; 7 nucleotides line up with TRBD1. V gave up 2 bases and J gave up 13 bases; unmatched junction bases: 3. Germline-derived CDR1 and CDR2 are SGHDT and YYEEEE. The CDR3 extends over 11 amino acids.